This TCR beta chain was retrieved from a study of cytomegalovirus exposure and HLA in healthy donors (dated by TCRdb to the late 2010s). With regard to the full study: According to an earlier analysis of several hundred of the donors, about 179 million T cells yielded roughly 100 million unique TCR beta sequences and roughly 280 Gb of sequence data. An early release covering about 600 HLA-typed donors comprised about 300 gigabases of sequencing data and 85 million or so unique TCR sequences. The genetic ancestry cluster associated with self-reported Caucasian donors included over 65% of the roughly 410 genotyped donors. The study was designed to test whether signatures of past pathogen exposure could be identified by cataloging public T cell receptors. The T cell repertoires of 666 subjects were profiled by immunosequencing and related to cytomegalovirus serostatus. Besides the first cohort of around 700 subjects, a separate validation cohort made up of some 110 different subjects was used. High-throughput TCR immunosequencing, statistical association of individual TCRs with disease status, and machine learning were combined to predict cytomegalovirus infection status. A later analysis re-examined previously published TCR beta repertoires from about 670 donors and added high-resolution HLA genotyping to investigate patterns of TCR occurrence. Rather than drawing on any new phenotypic data, the later analysis identified candidate immune exposures from TCR beta sequences and the way those sequences occurred across donors. In an earlier analysis of 587 of the donors, high-throughput TCR beta sequencing was used to judge whether each TCR beta V gene segment behaved as functional or pseudogenic. Donor age, sex, ethnicity and CMV serostatus were collected together with the repertoire data. Genome-wide SNP genotypes for about three fifths of the 666 donors were used in a later genetic analysis, which treated that subset as a discovery cohort. All discovery cohort repertoires had been generated using a single sequencing platform. Both class I and class II loci were covered by HLA typing, at four-digit resolution. The number of typed donors differed by locus: roughly 629-640 for A, B, C, DRB1 and DQB1; 522 for DQA1; 606 for DPA1; and around 450 for DPB1. Four to six DR-DQ haplotypes were handled as single units for association and clustering, since linkage in the cohort was strong. Among 300 to 500 genotyped donors of the cohort, an average of around 250,000 unique TCR beta nucleotide sequences was sequenced per donor, of which approximately 19% were non-productive.

Here is what the overall study found, with its caveats: Because counts were too low, about 18 rarely observed V segments, including chromosome 9 orphons, were excluded from the earlier analysis of around 590 of the donors. This cohort had only TCR beta chains sequenced, and the lack of alpha or paired-chain data limited which features could be detected. Strong co-occurrence of HLA alleles, especially DR and DQ, made assigning TCR associations to individual alleles difficult. A later analysis found that most CMV-associated TCR beta chains appeared HLA-restricted, with HLA associations seemingly driven largely by CMV exposure. In an earlier analysis of around 600 of the donors, most TCR beta V segments appeared in productive rearrangements about 90% or about 30% of the time, broadly matching IMGT annotations. Immune exposure information for the cohort was limited to CMV serostatus. An association between a missense DCLRE1C variant and V-gene and J-gene trimming of TCR beta chains was found in a later genetic analysis and replicated in an independent cohort. A total of fewer than 200 TCR beta chains were listed by the study as associated with cytomegalovirus. Cytomegalovirus status was reported to be diagnosed by the classifier with high specificity and sensitivity in both the original and validation cohorts. In a later analysis, the rate of TCR association differed among HLA loci, with DRB1 alleles having the most associated TCRs and HLA-C alleles having the fewest. While some public TCRs were present in many individuals, most TCR sequences turned up only very rarely across donors. A later analysis associated 15,000 to 20,000 TCR beta sequences with specific HLA alleles at a false discovery rate of 0.05. In a later analysis, HLA-associated TCR beta chains showed more clonal expansion and lower generation probabilities than non-associated chains that were equally common. In vitro tests confirmed that a few of the cytomegalovirus-associated TCR beta chains recognize cytomegalovirus antigens. A further reported finding was that TCR beta sequences accurately predicted the HLA-A and HLA-B alleles for most subjects in the first cohort. A group of highly shared sequence variants was considered likely to be a technical artifact of the sequencing pipeline. Because some donors lacked HLA typing at each locus, the association tests relied only on the typed subset. Compared with the approximately 670-donor mean, donors in an Asian-associated ancestry cluster had fewer N-insertions in productive TCRs, according to a later genetic analysis. Roughly uniform sequencing depth across donors was assumed in presence/absence analyses, although this assumption may not hold. The 87-base-pair reads could not distinguish some IMGT-functional V segments, including TRBV6-2 and TRBV6-3, so those segments were excluded. It was suggested by the authors that the approach could potentially be generalized to other disease states and immunological phenotypes. According to a later analysis, parvovirus B19, influenza, CMV and Epstein-Barr virus appeared linked to several top co-occurrence clusters. Correlated functional status among segregating V segments might be attributable to linkage disequilibrium, but an unknown experimental factor could not be ruled out.

From the germline V gene (reference sequence), CDR1 is LNHDA and CDR2 is SQIVND. Spanning cysteine to phenylalanine, the CDR3 consists of 14 amino acids. The sequence is cut down to CDR3 DNA, 42 bases in frame from base 1. Unmatched junction bases come to 3, with V trimmed by 7 bases and J by 0 bases. Of note for this clone: This receptor's antigen is unknown. No base quality values were provided; no much bigger clone lies one nucleotide off.

Libraries came from the immunoSEQ multiplex PCR assay. A mixture of 60 forward primers for TCR Vbeta segments and 13 reverse primers for TCR Jbeta segments was used in the multiplex PCR. The CDR3 region of rearranged TCR beta genes was amplified from genomic DNA with a multiplex PCR assay. The amplified TCR beta libraries were sequenced on the Illumina HiSeq System as 87-base-pair reads. As for the original processing: In a later analysis, roughly 80 million unique TCR beta chains were counted across the roughly 610 repertoires, and roughly 11 million of these chains were shared by at least two donors. Raw reads were error-corrected and collapsed into unique sequences by a nearest-neighbor algorithm in which closely related sequences were merged to remove PCR and sequencing errors. V, D and J gene segments were assigned by aligning CDR3 sequences to IMGT reference sequences. For a sequence to be retained, a match of at least six nucleotides to both a V gene segment and a J gene segment was required. A rearrangement was called productive if the CDR3 had no stop codons and remained in frame with V and J, and every other rearrangement was called non-productive. Following IMGT convention, CDR3 was defined as the stretch from the second conserved V-encoded cysteine to the conserved J-encoded phenylalanine. In an earlier analysis of more than 550 of the donors, sequences lacking an unambiguous match to a single V gene segment were excluded. In an earlier analysis of about 590 of the donors, a V segment was called functional when productive rearrangements were above 56.7%, and segregating when the standard deviation between donors exceeded 5%. A statistical classification framework was built for diagnosing cytomegalovirus status from the catalog of TCR beta chain sequences. In a later analysis, V and J genes were assigned by comparing TCR nucleotide sequences against IMGT/GENE-DB human TR gene sequences. Using the TCRdist pipeline, a later analysis assigned CDR3 sequences along with most-parsimonious VDJ recombination scenarios. In a later analysis, each TCR beta chain was defined by its CDR3 amino acid sequence together with its V-gene family, and reads lacking a unique V-gene family were excluded. To address suspected cross-contamination and a sequencing artifact, a later analysis removed around 590 highly shared, low-generation-probability nucleotide sequences. A later analysis calculated a clonal expansion index for each public chain from normalized within-repertoire ranks of inferred template counts. In a later analysis, generation probabilities were computed with a VDJ recombination model fitted to out-of-frame rearrangements, and the resulting probabilities were checked against IGoR. In a later analysis, hypergeometric tests were used to score TCR-TCR, TCR-HLA and TCR-CMV co-occurrence, with a repertoire-size bias correction applied to TCR pairs. To estimate false discovery rates, a later analysis permuted the HLA or CMV assignments 20 times. In a later analysis, co-occurring TCRs were grouped using DBSCAN, and TCRdist sequence similarity was added for clustering within HLA-allele-positive subsets. Repertoires with fewer than 30,000 or more than 120,000 public chains, plus five repertoires with anomalous nucleotide sharing, were excluded from co-occurrence clustering. The table comes from immuneACCESS by way of TCRdb, which keeps in-frame sequences with V and J called. Part of the clones is missing from these tables; in studies checked, under half for an unresolved V gene and the rest for unknown reasons. D and trimming were read from the DNA, whereas the V and J calls and clone size are those reported in that table. This sample lists around 120,000 clones; around 77% were detected once. The ten largest clonotypes hold 15% to 20% of the sample.

In total, just over 650 healthy bone marrow donors made up the cohort. At the time of sampling, every cohort member was nominally healthy, though immune exposures that went unrecorded were likely present. The donor was CMV seropositive and was included in the group of some 290 seropositive cohort members. Each donor provided a peripheral blood sample, and peripheral blood mononuclear cells were used for TCR beta sequencing. Genomic DNA extraction from the blood cell samples was performed with the Qiagen DNeasy Blood Extraction Kit. Sequencing input: PBMCs. The TCR was taken from a man aged 45 to 65 in good health and CMV-seropositive. The chain couples TRBV19 to TRBJ1-3, and TRBD1 aligns with 7 junction nucleotides. The CDR3 loop reads CASKRDSSGNTIYF. Here is the DNA: TGTGCCAGTAAAAGGGACAGCTCTGGAAACACCATATATTTT.